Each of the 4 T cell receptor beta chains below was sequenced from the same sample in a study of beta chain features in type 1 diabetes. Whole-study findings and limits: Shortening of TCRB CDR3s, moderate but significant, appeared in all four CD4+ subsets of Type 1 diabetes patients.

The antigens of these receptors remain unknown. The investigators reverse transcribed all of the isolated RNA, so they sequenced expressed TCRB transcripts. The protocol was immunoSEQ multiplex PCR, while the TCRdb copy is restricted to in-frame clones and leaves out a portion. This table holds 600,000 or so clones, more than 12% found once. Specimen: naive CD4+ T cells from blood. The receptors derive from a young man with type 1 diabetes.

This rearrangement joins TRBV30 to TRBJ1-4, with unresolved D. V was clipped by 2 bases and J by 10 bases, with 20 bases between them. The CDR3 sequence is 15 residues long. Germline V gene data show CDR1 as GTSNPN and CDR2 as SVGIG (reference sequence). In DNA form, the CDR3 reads TGTGCCTGGAGTTTTGGTCCAACCCGGGCGGGAAAACTGTTTTTT. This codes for CAWSFGPTRAGKLFF.

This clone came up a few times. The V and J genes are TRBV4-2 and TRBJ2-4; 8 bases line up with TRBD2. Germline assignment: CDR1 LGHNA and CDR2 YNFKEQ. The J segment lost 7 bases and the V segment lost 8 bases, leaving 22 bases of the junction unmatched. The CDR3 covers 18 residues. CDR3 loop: CASGPVRVGAGVLNIQYF. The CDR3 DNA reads TGTGCCAGCGGACCTGTTAGGGTCGGAGCGGGAGTTTTGAACATTCAGTACTTC.

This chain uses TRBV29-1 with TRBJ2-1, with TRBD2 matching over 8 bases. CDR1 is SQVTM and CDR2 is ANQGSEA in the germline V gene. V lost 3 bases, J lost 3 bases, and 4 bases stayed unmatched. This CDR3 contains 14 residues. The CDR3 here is CSVEELAVYNEQFF. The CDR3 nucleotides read TGCAGCGTTGAGGAACTAGCGGTCTACAATGAGCAGTTCTTC.

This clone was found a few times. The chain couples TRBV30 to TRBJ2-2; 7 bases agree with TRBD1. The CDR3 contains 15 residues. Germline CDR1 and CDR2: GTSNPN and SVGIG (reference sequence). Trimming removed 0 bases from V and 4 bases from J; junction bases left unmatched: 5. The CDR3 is CAWSVPDRFTGELFF. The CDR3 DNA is TGTGCCTGGAGTGTACCGGACAGGTTCACCGGGGAGCTGTTTTTT.